Listed here are 9 T cell receptor beta chains from one sample, sequenced in a study of cytomegalovirus exposure and HLA in healthy donors. Libraries were prepared by immunoSEQ multiplex PCR; TCRdb keeps only in-frame clonotypes and omits some of them. The sample has tens of thousands of clones, roughly 90% seen once. The specimen sequenced was PBMCs. The source of these receptors is a man between 18 and 35 years old in good health and CMV-seronegative.

J is TRBJ2-2 and V is TRBV6-5; D call uncertain. CDR3 size: 15 residues. V was pared by 0 bases and J by 7 bases, with 12 bases between. Per germline, CDR1 MNHEY and CDR2 SVGAGI. The CDR3 bases are TGTGCCAGCAGTTACTCTCCTGACTTAAGCGGGGAGCTGTTTTTT. Translating it yields CASSYSPDLSGELFF.

The chain couples TRBV4-1 to TRBJ1-1; a weak D match, TRBD1 (5 bases). Trimming removed 1 base from V and 1 base from J, with 13 bases in between. The CDR3 is 16 residues long. Germline V gene sequence: CDR1 MGHRA, CDR2 YSYEKL. The CDR3 coding sequence is TGCGCCAGCAGCCAAGCCCCGGACACCCGGAACACTGAAGCTTTCTTT. It yields the protein CASSQAPDTRNTEAFF.

The V call is TRBV6-5, the J call TRBJ2-5; the D gene is possibly TRBD1 (5 bases). The CDR3 extends over 12 amino acids. CDR1 and CDR2 (germline): MNHEY, SVGAGI. The V end was cut by 5 bases, the J end by 5 bases, with 9 bases between. DNA of the CDR3: TGTGCCAGCAGTGGGGCAGGGGAGACCCAGTACTTC. It translates to CASSGAGETQYF.

The V call is TRBV18, the J call TRBJ2-3, with no clear D. The CDR3 loop spans 14 amino acids. The germline V gene has CDR1 KGHSH and CDR2 LQKENI. V gave up 0 bases and J gave up 4 bases, with 8 bases separating them. This chain's CDR3 is CASSPPELADTQYF. CDR3 in DNA: TGTGCCAGCTCACCACCCGAGTTGGCAGATACGCAGTATTTT.

The chain couples TRBV28 to TRBJ2-7, with D unresolved. The germline V gene has CDR1 MDHEN and CDR2 SYDVKM. The CDR3 loop spans 13 amino acids. The V end was cut by 5 bases, the J end by 4 bases, with 12 bases between. The CDR3 nucleotides read TGTGCCAGCAGTCCAGTGGTACGATACGAGCAGTACTTC. Translated: CASSPVVRYEQYF.

The gene calls are TRBV7-3 and TRBJ2-3; tentative D call: TRBD2 (6 bases). CDR1 and CDR2 (germline): SGHTA, FQGTGA. This CDR3 has 14 residues. V was cut by 3 bases and J by 1 base, with 8 bases left in between. CDR3: CASSFSGGTDTQYF. The CDR3 coding sequence is TGTGCCAGCAGCTTTAGCGGAGGCACAGATACGCAGTATTTT.

This sequence joins TRBV29-1 and TRBJ2-7; 9 bases map to TRBD2. Unmatched junction bases numbered 3, after V lost 3 bases and J lost 6 bases. Germline CDR1 and CDR2: SQVTM and ANQGSEA. The CDR3 runs to 12 residues. CDR3 in DNA: TGCAGCGTTGATAGCGGGAGTCGCGAGCAGTACTTC. Amino acids: CSVDSGSREQYF.

The DNA for the CDR3 is TGTGCCAGCAGCCAAGTCGGAGGGAGTGAGCAGTTCTTC. This gives the protein CASSQVGGSEQFF. The chain carries TRBV14 and TRBJ2-1; tentatively, D is TRBD2 (6 bases). Germline V gene data show CDR1 as SGHDN and CDR2 as FVKESK. The CDR3 covers 13 residues. Trimming removed 1 base at V and 9 bases at J, with 10 bases between.

The rearrangement links TRBV11-2 to TRBJ2-5, with 8 bases matching TRBD2. With 5 bases clipped from V and 5 bases from J, the junction kept 7 bases outside the gene matches. CDR3 length: 14 residues. The germline V gene has CDR1 SGHAT and CDR2 FQNNGV. The CDR3 protein is CASSPSGSEETQYF. In DNA form, the CDR3 reads TGTGCCAGCAGCCCAAGCGGGAGTGAGGAGACCCAGTACTTC.